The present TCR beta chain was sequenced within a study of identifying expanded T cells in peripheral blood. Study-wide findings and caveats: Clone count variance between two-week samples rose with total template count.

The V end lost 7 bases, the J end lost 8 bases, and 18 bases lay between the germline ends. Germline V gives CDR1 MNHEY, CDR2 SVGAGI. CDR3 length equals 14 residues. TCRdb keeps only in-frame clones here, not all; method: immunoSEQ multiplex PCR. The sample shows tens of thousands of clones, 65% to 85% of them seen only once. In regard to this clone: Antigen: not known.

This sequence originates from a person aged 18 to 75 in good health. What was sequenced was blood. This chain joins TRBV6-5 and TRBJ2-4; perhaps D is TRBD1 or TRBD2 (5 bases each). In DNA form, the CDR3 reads TGTGCCAGCAAATGGTCGGACCGAGGGGACATTCAGTACTTC. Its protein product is CASKWSDRGDIQYF.